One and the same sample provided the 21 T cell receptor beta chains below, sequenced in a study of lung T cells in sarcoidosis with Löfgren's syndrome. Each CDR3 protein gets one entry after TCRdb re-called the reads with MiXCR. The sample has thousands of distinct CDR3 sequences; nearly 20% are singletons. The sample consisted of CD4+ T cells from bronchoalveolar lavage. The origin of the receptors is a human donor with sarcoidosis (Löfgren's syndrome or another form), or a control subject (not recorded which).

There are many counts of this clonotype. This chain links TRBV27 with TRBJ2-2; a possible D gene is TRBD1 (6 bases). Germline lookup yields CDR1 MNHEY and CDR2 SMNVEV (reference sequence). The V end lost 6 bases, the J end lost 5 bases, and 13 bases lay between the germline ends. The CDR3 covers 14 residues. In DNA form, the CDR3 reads TGTGCCAGCAGAAACAGGGTAGGAACCGGGGAGCTGTTTTTT. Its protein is CASRNRVGTGELFF.

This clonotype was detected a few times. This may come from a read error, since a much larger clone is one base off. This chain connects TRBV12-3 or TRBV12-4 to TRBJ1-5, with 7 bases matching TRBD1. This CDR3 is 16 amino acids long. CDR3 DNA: TGTGCCAGCAGTTTGGGACAGCCCCGGGGGAATCGGCCCCAGCATTTT. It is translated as CASSLGQPRGNRPQHF.

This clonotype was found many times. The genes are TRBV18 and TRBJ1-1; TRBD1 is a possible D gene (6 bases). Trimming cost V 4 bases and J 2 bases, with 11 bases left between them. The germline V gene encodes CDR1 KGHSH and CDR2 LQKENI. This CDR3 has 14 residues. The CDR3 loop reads CASSLGGINTEAFF. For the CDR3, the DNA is TGTGCCAGCTCACTAGGGGGGATTAACACTGAAGCTTTCTTT. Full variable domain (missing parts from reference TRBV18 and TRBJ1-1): NAGVMQNPRHLVRRRGQEARLRCSPMKGHSHVYWYRQLPEEGLKFMVYLQKENIIDESGMPKERFSAEFPKEGPSILRIQQVVRGDSAAYFCASSLGGINTEAFFGQGTRLTVV.

The CDR3 nucleotides read TGTGCCTCCGGGGTGCAAGAGACCCAGTACTTC. It encodes CASGVQETQYF. The gene calls are TRBV12-3 or TRBV12-4 and TRBJ2-5; TRBD2 is a possible D gene (5 bases). The V end lost 11 bases, the J end lost 2 bases, and 9 bases lay between the germline ends. The CDR3 extends over 11 amino acids.

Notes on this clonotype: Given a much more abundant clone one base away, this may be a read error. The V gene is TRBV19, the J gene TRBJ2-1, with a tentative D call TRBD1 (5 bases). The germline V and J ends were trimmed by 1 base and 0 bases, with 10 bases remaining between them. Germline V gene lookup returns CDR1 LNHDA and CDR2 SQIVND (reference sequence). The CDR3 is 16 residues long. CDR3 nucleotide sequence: TGTGCCAGTAGTATAGGACGACAGTACTCCTACAATGAGCAGTTCTTC. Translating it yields CASSIGRQYSYNEQFF.

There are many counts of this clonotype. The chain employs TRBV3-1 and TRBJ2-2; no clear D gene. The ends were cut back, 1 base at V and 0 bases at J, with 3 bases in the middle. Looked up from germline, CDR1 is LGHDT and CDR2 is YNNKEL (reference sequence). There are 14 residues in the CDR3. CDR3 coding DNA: TGTGCCAGCAGCCAAGCGGCGAACACCGGGGAGCTGTTTTTT. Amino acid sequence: CASSQAANTGELFF.

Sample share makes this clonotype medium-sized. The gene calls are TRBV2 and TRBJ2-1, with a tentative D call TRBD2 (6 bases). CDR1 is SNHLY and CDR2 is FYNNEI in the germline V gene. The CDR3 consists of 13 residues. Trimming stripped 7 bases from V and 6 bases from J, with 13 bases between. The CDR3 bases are TGTGCCAGCACCTCGGGAGAGGGCAATGAGCAGTTCTTC. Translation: CASTSGEGNEQFF.

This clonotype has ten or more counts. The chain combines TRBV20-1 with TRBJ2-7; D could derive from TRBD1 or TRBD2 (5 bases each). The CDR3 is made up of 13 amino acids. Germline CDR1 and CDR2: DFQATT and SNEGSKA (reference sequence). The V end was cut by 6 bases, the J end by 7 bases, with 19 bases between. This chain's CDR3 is CSATRDGPLEQYF. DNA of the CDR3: TGCAGTGCGACTCGGGACGGTCCTCTTGAGCAGTACTTC.

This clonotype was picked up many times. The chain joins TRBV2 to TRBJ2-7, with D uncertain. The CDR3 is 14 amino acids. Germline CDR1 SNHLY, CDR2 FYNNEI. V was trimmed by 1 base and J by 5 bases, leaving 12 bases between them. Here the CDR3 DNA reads TGTGCCAGCAGTGAAGGGGTGGGGATCGACGAGCAGTACTTC. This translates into CASSEGVGIDEQYF.

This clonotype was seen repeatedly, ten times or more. CDR3 in DNA: TGTGCCAGTAGTATGAGTGAGGGGACAGTTCTTAATCAGCCCCAGCATTTT. This encodes CASSMSEGTVLNQPQHF. V gene TRBV19 combines with J gene TRBJ1-5, with 7 bases aligning to TRBD1. V was clipped by 3 bases and J by 4 bases; unmatched bases: 12. Germline values: CDR1 LNHDA, CDR2 SQIVND (reference sequence). The CDR3 totals 17 residues.

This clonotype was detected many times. DNA for the CDR3: TGTGCCAGCAGCTCCCGGACAGGAAAAAATGAAAAACTGTTTTTT. Translation: CASSSRTGKNEKLFF. The genes are TRBV7-2 and TRBJ1-4, with TRBD1 identical over 7 bases. Trimming removed 4 bases from V and 5 bases from J; junction bases left unmatched: 7. This CDR3 spans 15 amino acids. The V gene's germline CDR1 is SGHTA and CDR2 FQGNSA.

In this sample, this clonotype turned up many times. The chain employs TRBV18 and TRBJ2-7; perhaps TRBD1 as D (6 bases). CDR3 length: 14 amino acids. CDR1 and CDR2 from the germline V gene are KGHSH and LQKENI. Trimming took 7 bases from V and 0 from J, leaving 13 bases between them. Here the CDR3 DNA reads TGTGCCAGCTGTCTTGGACAGAGCTCCTACGAGCAGTACTTC. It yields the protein CASCLGQSSYEQYF.

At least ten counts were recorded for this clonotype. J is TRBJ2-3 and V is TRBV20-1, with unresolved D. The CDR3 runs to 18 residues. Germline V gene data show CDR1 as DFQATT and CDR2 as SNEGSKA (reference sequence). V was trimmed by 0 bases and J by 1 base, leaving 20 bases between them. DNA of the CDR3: TGCAGTGCTAGAGATCATTGGTCCCTCTCTAGAGGCACAGATACGCAGTATTTT. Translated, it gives CSARDHWSLSRGTDTQYF.

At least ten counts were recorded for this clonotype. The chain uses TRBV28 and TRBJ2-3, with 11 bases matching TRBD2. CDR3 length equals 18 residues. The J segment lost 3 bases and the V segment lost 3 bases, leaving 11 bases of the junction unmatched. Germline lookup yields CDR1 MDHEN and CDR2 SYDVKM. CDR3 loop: CASSFSFAGTSGTDTQYF. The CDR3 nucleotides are TGTGCCAGCAGTTTTTCGTTCGCCGGGACTAGCGGTACAGATACGCAGTATTTT. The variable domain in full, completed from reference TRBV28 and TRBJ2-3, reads DVKVTQSSRYLVKRTGEKVFLECVQDMDHENMFWYRQDPGLGLRLIYFSYDVKMKEKGDIPEGYSVSREKKERFSLILESASTNQTSMYLCASSFSFAGTSGTDTQYFGPGTRLTVL.

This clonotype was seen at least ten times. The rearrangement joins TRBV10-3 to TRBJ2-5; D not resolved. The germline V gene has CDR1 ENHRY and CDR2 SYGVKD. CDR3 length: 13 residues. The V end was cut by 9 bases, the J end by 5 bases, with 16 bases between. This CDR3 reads CAIRRPTTETQYF. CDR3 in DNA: TGTGCCATTCGTCGGCCCACAACTGAGACCCAGTACTTC.

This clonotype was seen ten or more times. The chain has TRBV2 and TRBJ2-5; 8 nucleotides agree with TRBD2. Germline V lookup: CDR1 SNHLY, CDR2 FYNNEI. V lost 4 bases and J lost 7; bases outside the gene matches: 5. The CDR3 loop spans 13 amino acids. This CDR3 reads CASSGGLGGTQYF. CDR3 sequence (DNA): TGTGCCAGCAGTGGGGGACTAGGGGGGACCCAGTACTTC.

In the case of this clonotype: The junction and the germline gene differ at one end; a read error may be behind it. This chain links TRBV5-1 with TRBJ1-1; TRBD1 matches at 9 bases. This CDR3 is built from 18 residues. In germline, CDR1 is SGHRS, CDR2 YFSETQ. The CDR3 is CASGLGWGGTGTNTEAFF. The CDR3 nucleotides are TGCGCCAGCGGCTTGGGATGGGGAGGGACAGGGACGAACACTGAAGCTTTCTTT.

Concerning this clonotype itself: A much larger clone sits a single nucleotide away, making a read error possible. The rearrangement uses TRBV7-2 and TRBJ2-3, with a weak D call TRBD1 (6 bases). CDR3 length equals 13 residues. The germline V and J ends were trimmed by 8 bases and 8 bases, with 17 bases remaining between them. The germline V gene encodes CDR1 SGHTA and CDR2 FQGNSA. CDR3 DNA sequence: TGTGCCAGCGGCAGGGAGCAAGGGGGTACGCAGTATTTT. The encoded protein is CASGREQGGTQYF.

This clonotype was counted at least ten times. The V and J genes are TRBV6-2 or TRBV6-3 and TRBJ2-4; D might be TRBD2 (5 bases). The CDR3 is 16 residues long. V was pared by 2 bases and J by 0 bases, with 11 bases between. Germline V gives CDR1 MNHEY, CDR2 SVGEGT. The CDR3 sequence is CASSYGGETAKNIQYF. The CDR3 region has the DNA TGTGCCAGCAGTTACGGAGGCGAGACAGCCAAAAACATTCAGTACTTC.

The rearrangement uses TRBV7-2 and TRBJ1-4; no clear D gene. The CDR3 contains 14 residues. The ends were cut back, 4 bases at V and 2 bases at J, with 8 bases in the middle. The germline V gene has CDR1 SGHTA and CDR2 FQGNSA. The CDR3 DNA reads TGTGCCAGCAGCTCGGGGAGGACTAATGAAAAACTGTTTTTT. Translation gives CASSSGRTNEKLFF.

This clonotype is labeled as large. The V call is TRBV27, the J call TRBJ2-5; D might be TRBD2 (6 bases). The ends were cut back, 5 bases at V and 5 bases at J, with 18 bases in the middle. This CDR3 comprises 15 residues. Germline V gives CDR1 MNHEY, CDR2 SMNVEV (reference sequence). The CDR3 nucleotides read TGTGCCAGCAGTACACGGACCCGGGGAGGCGAGACCCAGTACTTC. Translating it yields CASSTRTRGGETQYF.